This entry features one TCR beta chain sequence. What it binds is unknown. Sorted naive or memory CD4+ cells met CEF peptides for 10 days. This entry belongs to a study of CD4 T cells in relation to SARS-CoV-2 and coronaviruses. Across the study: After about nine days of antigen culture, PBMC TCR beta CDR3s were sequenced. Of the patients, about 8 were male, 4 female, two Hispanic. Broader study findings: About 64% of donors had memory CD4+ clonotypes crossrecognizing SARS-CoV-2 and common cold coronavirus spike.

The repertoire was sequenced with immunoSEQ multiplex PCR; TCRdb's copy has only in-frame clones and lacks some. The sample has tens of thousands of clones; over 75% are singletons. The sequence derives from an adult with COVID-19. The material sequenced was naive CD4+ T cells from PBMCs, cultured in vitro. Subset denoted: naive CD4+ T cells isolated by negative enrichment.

Written as DNA, the CDR3 is TGCAGCGTTTCGACAGGGGGAGGGTACGAGCAGTACTTC. Residues: CSVSTGGGYEQYF. The chain joins TRBV29-1 to TRBJ2-7; TRBD1 matches 9 bases. CDR1 is SQVTM and CDR2 is ANQGSEA in the germline V gene. Trimming took 5 bases from V and 4 from J; bases not matched to a gene: 6. The CDR3 loop spans 13 amino acids.